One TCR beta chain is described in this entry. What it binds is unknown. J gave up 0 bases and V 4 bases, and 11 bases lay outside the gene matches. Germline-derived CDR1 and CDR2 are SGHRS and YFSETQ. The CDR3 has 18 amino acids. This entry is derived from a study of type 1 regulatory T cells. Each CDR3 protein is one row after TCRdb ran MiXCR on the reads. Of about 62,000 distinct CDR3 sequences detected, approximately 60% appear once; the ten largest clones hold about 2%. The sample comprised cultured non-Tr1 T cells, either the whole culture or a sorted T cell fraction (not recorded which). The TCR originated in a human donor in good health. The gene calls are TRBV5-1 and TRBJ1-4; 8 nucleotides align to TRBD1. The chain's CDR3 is CASSRAGQVSSTNEKLFF. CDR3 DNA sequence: TGCGCCAGCAGCAGGGCGGGACAGGTTTCCTCAACTAATGAAAAACTGTTTTTT. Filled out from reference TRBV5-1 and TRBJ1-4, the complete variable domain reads KAGVTQTPRYLIKTRGQQVTLSCSPISGHRSVSWYQQTPGQGLQFLFEYFSETQRNKGNFPGRFSGRQFSNSRSEMNVSTLELGDSALYLCASSRAGQVSSTNEKLFFGSGTQLSVL.